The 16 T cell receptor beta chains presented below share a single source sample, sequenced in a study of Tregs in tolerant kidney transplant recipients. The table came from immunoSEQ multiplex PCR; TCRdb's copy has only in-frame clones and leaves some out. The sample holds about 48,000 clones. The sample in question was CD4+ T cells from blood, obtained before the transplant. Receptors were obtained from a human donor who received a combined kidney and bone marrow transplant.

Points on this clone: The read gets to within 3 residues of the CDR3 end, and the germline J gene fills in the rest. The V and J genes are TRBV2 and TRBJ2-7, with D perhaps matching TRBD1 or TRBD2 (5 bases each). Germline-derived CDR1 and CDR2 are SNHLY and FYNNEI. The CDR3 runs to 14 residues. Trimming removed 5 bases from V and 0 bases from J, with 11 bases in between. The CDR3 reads CASSRGVSSYEQYF. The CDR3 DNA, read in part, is TGTGCCAGCAGTCGAGGGGTCAGCTCCTACGAG. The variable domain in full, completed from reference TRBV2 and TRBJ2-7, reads EPEVTQTPSHQVTQMGQEVILRCVPISNHLYFYWYRQILGQKVEFLVSFYNNEISEKSEIFDDQFSVERPDGSNFTLKIRSTKLEDSAMYFCASSRGVSSYEQYFGPGTRLTVT.

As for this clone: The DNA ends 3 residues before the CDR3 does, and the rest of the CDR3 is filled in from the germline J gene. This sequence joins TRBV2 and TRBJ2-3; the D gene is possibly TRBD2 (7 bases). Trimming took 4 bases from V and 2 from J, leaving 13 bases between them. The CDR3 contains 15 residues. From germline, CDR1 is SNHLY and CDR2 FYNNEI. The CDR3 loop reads CASSVGGPYTDTQYF. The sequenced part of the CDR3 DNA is TGTGCCAGCAGTGTCGGGGGGCCCTACACAGATACG. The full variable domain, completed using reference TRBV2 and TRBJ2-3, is EPEVTQTPSHQVTQMGQEVILRCVPISNHLYFYWYRQILGQKVEFLVSFYNNEISEKSEIFDDQFSVERPDGSNFTLKIRSTKLEDSAMYFCASSVGGPYTDTQYFGPGTRLTVL.

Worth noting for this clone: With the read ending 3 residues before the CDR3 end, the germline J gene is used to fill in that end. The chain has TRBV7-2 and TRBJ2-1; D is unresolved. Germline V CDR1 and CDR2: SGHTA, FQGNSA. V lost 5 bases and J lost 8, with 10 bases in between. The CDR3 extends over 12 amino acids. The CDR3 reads CASSPNRDEQFF. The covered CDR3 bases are TGTGCCAGCAGCCCAAATCGCGATGAG.

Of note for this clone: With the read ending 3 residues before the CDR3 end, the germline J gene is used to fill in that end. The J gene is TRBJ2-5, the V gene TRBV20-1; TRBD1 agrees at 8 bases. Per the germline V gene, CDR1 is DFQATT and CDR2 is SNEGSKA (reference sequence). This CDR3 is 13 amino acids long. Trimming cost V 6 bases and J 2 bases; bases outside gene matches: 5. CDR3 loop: CSATRQGQETQYF. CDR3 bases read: TGCAGTGCCACTAGACAGGGGCAAGAGACC.

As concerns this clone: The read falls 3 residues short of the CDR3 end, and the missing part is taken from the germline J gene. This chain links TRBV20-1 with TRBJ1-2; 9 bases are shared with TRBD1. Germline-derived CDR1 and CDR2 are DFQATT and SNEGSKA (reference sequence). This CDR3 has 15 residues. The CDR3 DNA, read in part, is TGCAGTGCTAGAGATCCCCGGACAGGGGTGAGCGGC. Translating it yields CSARDPRTGVSG. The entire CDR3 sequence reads CSARDPRTGVSGYTF.

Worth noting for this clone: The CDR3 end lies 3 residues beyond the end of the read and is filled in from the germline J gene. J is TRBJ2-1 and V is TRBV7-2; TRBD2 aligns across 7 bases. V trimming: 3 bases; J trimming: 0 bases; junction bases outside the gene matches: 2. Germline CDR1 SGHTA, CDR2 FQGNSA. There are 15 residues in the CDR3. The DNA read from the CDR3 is TGTGCCAGCAGCTTGGTAGCGGGCTCCTACAATGAG. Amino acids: CASSLVAGSYNE. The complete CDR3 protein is CASSLVAGSYNEQFF.

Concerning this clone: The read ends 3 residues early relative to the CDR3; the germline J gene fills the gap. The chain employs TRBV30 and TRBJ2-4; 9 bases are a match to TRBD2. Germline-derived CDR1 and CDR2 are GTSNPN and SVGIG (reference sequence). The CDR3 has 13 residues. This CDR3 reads CAWSLREGDIQYF. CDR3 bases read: TGTGCCTGGAGCCTGCGGGAGGGGGATATT. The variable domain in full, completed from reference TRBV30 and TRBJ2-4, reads SQTIHQWPATLVQPVGSPLSLECTVEGTSNPNLYWYRQAAGRGLQLLFYSVGIGQISSEVPQNLSASRPQDRQFILSSKKLLLSDSGFYLCAWSLREGDIQYFGAGTRLSVL.

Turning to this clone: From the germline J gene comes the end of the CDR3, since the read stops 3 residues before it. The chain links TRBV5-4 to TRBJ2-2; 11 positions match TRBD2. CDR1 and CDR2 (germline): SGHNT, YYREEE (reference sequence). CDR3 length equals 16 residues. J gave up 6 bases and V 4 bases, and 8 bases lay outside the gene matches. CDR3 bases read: TGTGCCAGCAGCAGAACTAGCGGGAGTATAGCCGGGGAG. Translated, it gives CASSRTSGSIAGE. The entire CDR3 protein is CASSRTSGSIAGELFF.

The CDR3 here is CASSLRQQGSGELFF. Partial CDR3 DNA: TGCGCCAGCAGCTTACGACAACAGGGGTCCGGGGAG. The chain combines TRBV5-1 with TRBJ2-2; 7 bases are shared with TRBD1. The DNA ends 3 residues before the CDR3 does, and the rest of the CDR3 is filled in from the germline J gene. The ends lost 2 bases at V and 6 bases at J; junction bases unmatched: 7. The CDR3 is made up of 15 amino acids. The germline V gene has CDR1 SGHRS and CDR2 YFSETQ.

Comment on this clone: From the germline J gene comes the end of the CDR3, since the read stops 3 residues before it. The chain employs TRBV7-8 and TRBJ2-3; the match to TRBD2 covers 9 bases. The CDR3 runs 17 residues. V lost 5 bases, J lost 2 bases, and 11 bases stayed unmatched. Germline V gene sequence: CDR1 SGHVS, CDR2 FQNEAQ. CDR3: CASSGRTSARNTDTQYF. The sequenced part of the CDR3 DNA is TGTGCCAGCAGCGGGCGGACTAGCGCGAGGAACACAGATACG.

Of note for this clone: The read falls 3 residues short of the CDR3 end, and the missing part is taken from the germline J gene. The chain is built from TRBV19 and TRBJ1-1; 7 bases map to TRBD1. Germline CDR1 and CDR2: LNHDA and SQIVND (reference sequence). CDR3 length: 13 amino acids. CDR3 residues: CASSFFDRAEAFF. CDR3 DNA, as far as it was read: TGTGCCAGTAGTTTCTTCGACAGGGCGGAA.

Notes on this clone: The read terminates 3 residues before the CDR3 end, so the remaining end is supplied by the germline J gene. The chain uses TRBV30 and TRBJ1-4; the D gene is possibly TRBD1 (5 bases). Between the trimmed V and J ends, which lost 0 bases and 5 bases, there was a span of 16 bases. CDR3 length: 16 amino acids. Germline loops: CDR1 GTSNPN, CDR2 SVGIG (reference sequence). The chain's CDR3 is CAWSVPRVRGNEKLFF. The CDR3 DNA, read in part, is TGTGCCTGGAGTGTACCGAGGGTTAGGGGAAATGAAAAA.

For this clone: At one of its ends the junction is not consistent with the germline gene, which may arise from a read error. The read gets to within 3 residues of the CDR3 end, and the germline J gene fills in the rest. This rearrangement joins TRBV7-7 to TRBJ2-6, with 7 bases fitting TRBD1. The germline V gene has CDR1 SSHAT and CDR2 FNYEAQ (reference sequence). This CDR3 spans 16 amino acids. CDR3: CASSPGGVSGANVLTF. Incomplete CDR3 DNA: TGTGCTAGCAGTCCAGGGGGAGTCTCTGGGGCCAACGTC.

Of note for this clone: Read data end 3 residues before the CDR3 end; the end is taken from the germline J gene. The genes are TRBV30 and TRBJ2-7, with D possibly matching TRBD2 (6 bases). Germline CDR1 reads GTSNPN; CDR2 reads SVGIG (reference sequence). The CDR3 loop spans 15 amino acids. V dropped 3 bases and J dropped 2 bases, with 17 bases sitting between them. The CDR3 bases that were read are TGTGCCTGGAGGGGGGGTCGGAACGGAGCCTACGAG. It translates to CAWRGGRNGAYE. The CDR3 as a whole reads CAWRGGRNGAYEQYF.

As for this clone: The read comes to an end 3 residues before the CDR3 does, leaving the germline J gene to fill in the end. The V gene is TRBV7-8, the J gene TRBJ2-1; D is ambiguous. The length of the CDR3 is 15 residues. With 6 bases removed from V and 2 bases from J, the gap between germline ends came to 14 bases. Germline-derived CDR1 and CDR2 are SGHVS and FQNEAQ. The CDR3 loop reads CASREGGYTYNEQFF. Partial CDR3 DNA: TGTGCCAGCAGGGAAGGCGGTTATACCTACAATGAG.

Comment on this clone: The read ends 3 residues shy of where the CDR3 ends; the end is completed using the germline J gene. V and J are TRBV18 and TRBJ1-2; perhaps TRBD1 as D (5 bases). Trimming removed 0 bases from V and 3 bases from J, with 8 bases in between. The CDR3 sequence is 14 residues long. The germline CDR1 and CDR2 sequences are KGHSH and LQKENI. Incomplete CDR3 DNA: TGTGCCAGCTCACCACCCAGGGAAGACTATGGC. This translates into CASSPPREDYG. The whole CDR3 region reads CASSPPREDYGYTF. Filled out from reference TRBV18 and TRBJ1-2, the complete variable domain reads NAGVMQNPRHLVRRRGQEARLRCSPMKGHSHVYWYRQLPEEGLKFMVYLQKENIIDESGMPKERFSAEFPKEGPSILRIQQVVRGDSAAYFCASSPPREDYGYTFGSGTRLTVV.